One TCR beta chain is described in this entry. Antigen specificity is unknown. Per the original data handling: A papillary thyroid cancer distant-metastasis classifier was built from CDR3 differences across clinicopathological groups. Using MiXCR, TCRdb reanalyzed the PCR reads. TCRdb, not the original authors, processed these V and J calls. The table includes about 28,000 clones, 20% to 25% detected once. The data originate from a study of metastatic and nonmetastatic thyroid tumors. Study-wide background: Where malignant and benign thyroid patients were concerned, repertoires were compared across blood and tumor or nodule tissue.

The study, taken as a whole, reports: Reported TCR beta diversity, measured in blood and tumor, was significantly higher for malignant thyroid tumors than for benign nodules.

Losses at the gene ends were 5 bases for V and 4 bases for J; bases not matched to a gene: 4. The germline CDR1 and CDR2 sequences are LNHNV and YYDKDF (reference sequence). The CDR3 covers 13 residues. No patient had received any treatment before thyroid surgery. The chain employs TRBV15 and TRBJ2-5; TRBD2 matches 7 bases. The source of this sequence is a female donor with papillary thyroid cancer or a benign thyroid nodule (not recorded which). Some clones in this sample may be carry-over from other donors' samples. The sequencing input was blood. The CDR3 DNA reads TGTGCCACCAGCGGCGTAGCGGGAGAGACCCAGTACTTC. This gives the protein CATSGVAGETQYF.